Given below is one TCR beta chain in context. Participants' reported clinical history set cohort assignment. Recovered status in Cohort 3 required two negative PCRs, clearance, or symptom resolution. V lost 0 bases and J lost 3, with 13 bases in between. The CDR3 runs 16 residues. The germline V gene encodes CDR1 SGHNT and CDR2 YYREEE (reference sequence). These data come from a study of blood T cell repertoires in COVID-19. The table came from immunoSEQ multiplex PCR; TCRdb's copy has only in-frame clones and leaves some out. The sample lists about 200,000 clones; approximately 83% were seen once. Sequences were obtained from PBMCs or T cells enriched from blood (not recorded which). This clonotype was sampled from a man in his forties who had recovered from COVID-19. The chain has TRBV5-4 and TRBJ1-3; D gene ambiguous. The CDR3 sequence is CASSLGGLGFGNTIYF. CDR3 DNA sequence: TGTGCCAGCAGCTTGGGAGGGTTAGGTTTTGGAAACACCATATATTTT.